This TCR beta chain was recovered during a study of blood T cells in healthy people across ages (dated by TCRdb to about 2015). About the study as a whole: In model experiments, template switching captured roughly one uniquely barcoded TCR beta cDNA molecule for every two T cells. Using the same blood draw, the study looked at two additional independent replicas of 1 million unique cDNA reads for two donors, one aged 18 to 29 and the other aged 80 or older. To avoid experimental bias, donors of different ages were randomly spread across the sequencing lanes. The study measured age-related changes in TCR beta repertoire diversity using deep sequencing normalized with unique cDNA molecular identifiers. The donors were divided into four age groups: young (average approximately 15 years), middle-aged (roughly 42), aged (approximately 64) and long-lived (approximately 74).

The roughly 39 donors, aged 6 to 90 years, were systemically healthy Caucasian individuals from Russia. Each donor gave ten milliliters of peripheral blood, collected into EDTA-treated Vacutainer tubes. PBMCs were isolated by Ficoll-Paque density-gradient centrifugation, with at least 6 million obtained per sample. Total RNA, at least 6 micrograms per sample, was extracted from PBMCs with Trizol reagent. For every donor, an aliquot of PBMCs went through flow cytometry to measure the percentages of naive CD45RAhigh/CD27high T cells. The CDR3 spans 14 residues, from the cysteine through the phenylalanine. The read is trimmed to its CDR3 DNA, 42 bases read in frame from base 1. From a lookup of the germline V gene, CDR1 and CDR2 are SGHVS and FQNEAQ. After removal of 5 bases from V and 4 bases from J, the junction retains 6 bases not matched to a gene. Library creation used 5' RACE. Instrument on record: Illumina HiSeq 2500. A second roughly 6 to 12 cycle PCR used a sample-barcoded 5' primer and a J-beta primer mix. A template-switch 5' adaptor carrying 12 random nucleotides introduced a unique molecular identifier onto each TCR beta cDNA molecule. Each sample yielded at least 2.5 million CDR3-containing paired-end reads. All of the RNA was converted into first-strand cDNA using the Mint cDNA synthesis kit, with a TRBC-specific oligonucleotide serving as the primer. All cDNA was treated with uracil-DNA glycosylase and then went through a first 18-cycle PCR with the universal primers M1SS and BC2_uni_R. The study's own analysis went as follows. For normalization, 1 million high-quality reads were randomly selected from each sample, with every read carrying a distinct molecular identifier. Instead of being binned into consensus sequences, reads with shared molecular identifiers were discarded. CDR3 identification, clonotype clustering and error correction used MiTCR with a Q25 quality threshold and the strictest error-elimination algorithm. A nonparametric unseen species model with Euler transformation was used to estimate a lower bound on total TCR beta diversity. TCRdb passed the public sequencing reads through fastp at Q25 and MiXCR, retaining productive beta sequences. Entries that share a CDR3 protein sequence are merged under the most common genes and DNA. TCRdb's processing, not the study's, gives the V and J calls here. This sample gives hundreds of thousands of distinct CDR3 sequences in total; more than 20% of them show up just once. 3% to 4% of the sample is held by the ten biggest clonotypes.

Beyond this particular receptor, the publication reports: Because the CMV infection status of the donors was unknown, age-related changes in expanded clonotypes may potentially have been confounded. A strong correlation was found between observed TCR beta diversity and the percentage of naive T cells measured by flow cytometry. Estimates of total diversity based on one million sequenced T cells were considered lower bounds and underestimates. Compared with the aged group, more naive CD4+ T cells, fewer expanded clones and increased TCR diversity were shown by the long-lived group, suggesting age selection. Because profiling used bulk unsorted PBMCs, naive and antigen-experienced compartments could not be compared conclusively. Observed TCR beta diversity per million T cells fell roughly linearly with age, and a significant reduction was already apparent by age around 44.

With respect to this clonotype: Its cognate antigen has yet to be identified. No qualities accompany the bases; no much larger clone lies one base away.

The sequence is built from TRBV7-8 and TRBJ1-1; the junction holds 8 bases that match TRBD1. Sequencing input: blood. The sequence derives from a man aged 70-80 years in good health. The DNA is TGTGCCAGCAGCCGACAGGGGTACGGCACTGAAGCTTTCTTT. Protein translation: CASSRQGYGTEAFF.